This T cell receptor (beta chain) was retrieved from a study of monozygotic twins with inflammatory bowel disease. Study outcomes and limitations: IBD-affected twins scored below their healthy co-twins in TCRbeta diversity (inverse Simpson).

As regards this clonotype: What it binds is not known.

The germline V gene has CDR1 MGHRA and CDR2 YSYEKL. This CDR3 contains 17 residues. No DNA is given; TCRdb re-called the 5' RACE reads and lists each CDR3 protein once. The repertoire table contains 200,000 to 250,000 distinct CDR3 sequences. The specimen was blood. The J gene is TRBJ2-2, the V gene TRBV4-1; TCRdb returns TRBD2, unconfirmable since there is no DNA. The sequence derives from a human donor with ulcerative colitis or Crohn's disease, or a healthy co-twin of an affected twin (not recorded which). The CDR3 loop reads CASSQEFGAHPAGELFF.